Each of the 30 T cell receptor beta chains below was sequenced from the same sample in a study of OX40 agonist ivuxolimab in advanced cancers. Measured with immunoSEQ multiplex PCR; TCRdb has only the in-frame clones, and not every one. The sample includes about 55,000 clones, about 86% of them seen just once. Sequences were derived from CD4+ or CD8+ T cells sorted from blood, sampled in a trial of the OX40 agonist ivuxolimab. The receptors were gathered from an adult with an advanced solid tumor such as melanoma, head and neck, liver or kidney cancer.

The chain links TRBV4-2 to TRBJ1-6, with D hard to call. Germline V lookup: CDR1 LGHNA, CDR2 YNFKEQ. The CDR3 consists of 16 residues. V gave up 0 bases and J gave up 5 bases, with 11 bases separating them. For the CDR3, the DNA is TGTGCCAGCAGCCAAGACAGGACTCGGAATAATTCACCCCTCCACTTT. It specifies CASSQDRTRNNSPLHF.

The rearrangement uses TRBV9 and TRBJ1-2; tentative D call: TRBD1 (6 bases). V was trimmed by 3 bases and J by 4 bases, leaving 22 bases between them. There are 17 residues in the CDR3. Per the germline V gene, CDR1 is SGDLS and CDR2 is YYNGEE. The DNA of the CDR3 is TGTGCCAGCAGCGCACGCCGCGGCGGACAGTGCGTCTATGGCTACACCTTC. It specifies CASSARRGGQCVYGYTF.

This chain uses TRBV14 with TRBJ2-7; no firm D call. The germline V gene has CDR1 SGHDN and CDR2 FVKESK. V lost 1 base and J lost 6, with 10 bases in between. This CDR3 contains 13 residues. The CDR3 DNA follows: TGTGCCAGCAGCCAAGTTACCCTCGGCGAGCAGTACTTC. Translated: CASSQVTLGEQYF.

The chain carries TRBV10-2 and TRBJ2-5; tentatively, D is TRBD2 (7 bases). Trimming stripped 0 bases from V and 5 bases from J, with 19 bases between. CDR1 WSHSY and CDR2 SAAADI come from the germline V gene. This CDR3 region has 17 residues. The CDR3 DNA is TGCGCCAGCAGTGAGTCGACTTTCTGGGGGCGGGAGGAGACCCAGTACTTC. Protein product: CASSESTFWGREETQYF.

The chain uses TRBV6-5 and TRBJ1-1, with D tentatively TRBD1 (5 bases). From germline, CDR1 is MNHEY and CDR2 SVGAGI. V dropped 6 bases and J dropped 4 bases, with 18 bases sitting between them. The CDR3 has 15 residues. This CDR3 is CASSPRTRLGTEAFF. In DNA form, the CDR3 reads TGTGCCAGCAGCCCCAGGACAAGACTAGGCACTGAAGCTTTCTTT.

This clone appeared a single time. The gene calls are TRBV11-2 and TRBJ2-7; the match to TRBD2 covers 10 bases. Germline assignment: CDR1 SGHAT and CDR2 FQNNGV. V lost 5 bases to trimming and J lost 2 bases; unmatched junction nucleotides: 9. The CDR3 length is 16 residues. CDR3 DNA: TGTGCCAGCAGCACGATTAGCGGGAGGAACGCCTACGAGCAGTACTTC. Translating it yields CASSTISGRNAYEQYF.

This chain joins TRBV9 and TRBJ2-5, with 7 positions matching TRBD2. This CDR3 is 15 amino acids long. Trimming removed 1 base from V and 5 bases from J; junction bases left unmatched: 8. Germline CDR1 is SGDLS and CDR2 is YYNGEE. CDR3 region: CASSVSGAPYETQYF. In nucleotides, the CDR3 is TGTGCCAGCAGCGTAAGCGGGGCTCCCTATGAGACCCAGTACTTC.

This clone was counted between two and nine times. The gene calls are TRBV5-1 and TRBJ1-1, with 10 positions matching TRBD1. This CDR3 is 16 amino acids long. Germline CDR1 is SGHRS and CDR2 is YFSETQ. J lost 3 bases, V lost 1 base, and 6 bases had no gene match. CDR3: CASSLTPDRGHTEAFF. The CDR3 nucleotides are TGCGCCAGCAGCTTGACCCCTGACAGGGGGCACACTGAAGCTTTCTTT. Full variable domain (missing parts from reference TRBV5-1 and TRBJ1-1): KAGVTQTPRYLIKTRGQQVTLSCSPISGHRSVSWYQQTPGQGLQFLFEYFSETQRNKGNFPGRFSGRQFSNSRSEMNVSTLELGDSALYLCASSLTPDRGHTEAFFGQGTRLTVV.

Only one count was recorded for this clone. The chain combines TRBV7-3 with TRBJ2-3; 9 bases line up with TRBD2. With V trimmed by 5 bases and J by 5 bases, 14 bases remained unmatched. In germline, CDR1 is SGHTA, CDR2 FQGTGA. CDR3 length: 17 amino acids. This chain's CDR3 is CASSVDPGLAGRDTQYF. CDR3 DNA sequence: TGTGCCAGCAGCGTCGACCCGGGACTAGCAGGGAGAGATACGCAGTATTTT. Full variable domain (missing parts from reference TRBV7-3 and TRBJ2-3): GAGVSQTPSNKVTEKGKYVELRCDPISGHTALYWYRQSLGQGPEFLIYFQGTGAADDSGLPNDRFFAVRPEGSVSTLKIQRTERGDSAVYLCASSVDPGLAGRDTQYFGPGTRLTVL.

This chain connects TRBV5-1 to TRBJ2-7, with D perhaps TRBD1 (6 bases). CDR1 and CDR2 (germline): SGHRS, YFSETQ. V was clipped by 2 bases and J by 1 base, with 10 bases between them. The CDR3 runs to 14 residues. CDR3: CASSFAGVSYEQYF. The CDR3 nucleotides are TGCGCCAGCAGCTTCGCAGGGGTATCCTACGAGCAGTACTTC.

The chain's CDR3 is CATSRGGGAHSGNTIYF. The CDR3 DNA follows: TGTGCCACCAGCAGAGGGGGGGGAGCTCACTCTGGAAACACCATATATTTT. This chain joins TRBV15 and TRBJ1-3; tentative D call: TRBD1 (5 bases). The CDR3 is made up of 17 amino acids. Per germline, CDR1 LNHNV and CDR2 YYDKDF (reference sequence). V gave up 1 base and J gave up 0 bases, with 13 bases separating them.

The CDR3 sequence: CASSFSWDRLYQETQYF. CDR3 sequence (DNA): TGTGCCAGCAGTTTTAGTTGGGACAGATTGTACCAAGAGACCCAGTACTTC. V gene TRBV28 combines with J gene TRBJ2-5; 7 positions match TRBD1. The CDR3 runs to 17 residues. The trim removed 3 bases at V and 0 bases at J, leaving 10 bases unmatched. Germline loops: CDR1 MDHEN, CDR2 SYDVKM.

The chain employs TRBV21-1 and TRBJ1-1. TRBV21-1 counts as a pseudogene. This CDR3 has 12 amino acids. As DNA, the CDR3 is TGTGCCAGCGGTAGGGTTAACACTGAAGCTTTCTTT. Translating it yields CASGRVNTEAFF.

A single count supports this clone. The rearrangement uses TRBV19 and TRBJ1-2; no clear D. The germline V gene has CDR1 LNHDA and CDR2 SQIVND (reference sequence). CDR3 length: 15 residues. The germline V and J ends were trimmed by 5 bases and 2 bases, with 15 bases remaining between them. CDR3 DNA sequence: TGTGCCAGTAGTCCGTTGGGGTACAGAAACTATGGCTACACCTTC. Its protein product is CASSPLGYRNYGYTF.

Only one count was recorded for this clone. The rearrangement joins TRBV7-2 to TRBJ2-5, with D tentatively TRBD1 (7 bases). The germline V gene encodes CDR1 SGHTA and CDR2 FQGNSA. This CDR3 has 15 amino acids. Deletions cut 1 base from V and 2 bases from J, with 11 bases between. CDR3 sequence: CASSLGRGQQETQYF. The CDR3 DNA reads TGTGCCAGCAGCTTAGGGAGGGGACAGCAAGAGACCCAGTACTTC.

This clone was recorded a few times. The chain employs TRBV4-2 and TRBJ1-5; TRBD1 matches at 12 bases. Germline trimming cut 2 bases from V and 7 bases from J; bases unmatched to any gene: 9. Germline V gene sequence: CDR1 LGHNA, CDR2 YNFKEQ. CDR3 length: 17 residues. The DNA for the CDR3 is TGTGCCAGCAGCCAATATCTCGGGACAGGGGGCGTCCAGCCCCAGCATTTT. It is translated as CASSQYLGTGGVQPQHF.

The gene calls are TRBV4-2 and TRBJ2-7; TRBD2 is a possible D gene (5 bases). The CDR3 totals 18 residues. Trimming cost V 1 base and J 0 bases, with 19 bases left between them. The germline V gene has CDR1 LGHNA and CDR2 YNFKEQ. CDR3 DNA: TGTGCCAGCAGCCAAGGCCCCTGGGATACTAGGAGCTCCTACGAGCAGTACTTC. As protein: CASSQGPWDTRSSYEQYF.

The V gene is TRBV7-3, the J gene TRBJ2-1, with D perhaps TRBD2 (6 bases). This CDR3 region has 13 residues. V lost 3 bases and J 7 bases, leaving 10 bases between the germline ends. Germline values: CDR1 SGHTA, CDR2 FQGTGA. The CDR3 DNA is TGTGCCAGCAGCTTCGGGGGACGTAATGAGCAGTTCTTC. This encodes CASSFGGRNEQFF.

This chain connects TRBV5-6 to TRBJ1-3, with D unresolved. Germline CDR1 is SGHDT and CDR2 is YYEEEE. The CDR3 length is 17 residues. V lost 0 bases and J lost 0, with 13 bases in between. The CDR3: CASSLGSKANSGNTIYF. For the CDR3, the DNA is TGTGCCAGCAGCTTGGGTTCGAAAGCGAACTCTGGAAACACCATATATTTT.

This rearrangement joins TRBV7-6 to TRBJ2-5, with 9 positions matching TRBD1. The CDR3 loop spans 14 amino acids. Losses at the gene ends were 3 bases for V and 1 base for J; bases not matched to a gene: 0. Germline V lookup: CDR1 SGHVS, CDR2 FNYEAQ. Here the CDR3 reads CASSLGQGQETQYF. DNA for the CDR3: TGTGCCAGCAGCTTGGGACAGGGCCAAGAGACCCAGTACTTC.

This clone has just one count. This chain uses TRBV4-1 with TRBJ2-5; 9 nucleotides agree with TRBD1. The last part of the DNA fits TRBJ2-7 better; the J call may be wrong. CDR1 is MGHRA and CDR2 is YSYEKL in the germline V gene. The CDR3 runs to 17 residues. The DNA of the CDR3 is TGCGCCAGCAGCCAAGTCCGGGGACAGGGAAGCTCCTACGAGCAGTACTTC. This translates into CASSQVRGQGSSYEQYF.

This clone has just one count. The CDR3 DNA sequence: TGTGCCAGCAGCTTGGCGGGAATTGGGAGCAATCAGCCCCAGCATTTT. This gives the protein CASSLAGIGSNQPQHF. The chain links TRBV5-6 to TRBJ1-5, with D unresolved. CDR1 is SGHDT, CDR2 YYEEEE, per germline. Trimming cost V 0 bases and J 1 base, with 11 bases left between them. The CDR3 has 16 amino acids.

V gene TRBV28 combines with J gene TRBJ2-3; D unclear. Between the trimmed V and J ends, which lost 8 bases and 2 bases, there was a span of 8 bases. The CDR3 has 12 amino acids. The V gene's germline CDR1 is MDHEN and CDR2 SYDVKM. The CDR3 region is CASVGFTDTQYF. The CDR3 region has the DNA TGTGCCAGCGTGGGGTTCACAGATACGCAGTATTTT.

The V gene is TRBV30, the J gene TRBJ1-1; D gene unclear. This CDR3 has 15 amino acids. Germline values: CDR1 GTSNPN, CDR2 SVGIG (reference sequence). The V and J ends lost 5 bases and 1 base respectively, with 17 bases between them. CDR3 bases: TGTGCCTGGGCCCCCTGGAACAGACCGAACACTGAAGCTTTCTTT. It codes for CAWAPWNRPNTEAFF.

This clone was recorded at least ten times. The chain uses TRBV7-6 and TRBJ2-1; 11 positions match TRBD1. After removal of 5 bases from V and 7 bases from J, the junction contained 7 bases not matched to a gene. The CDR3 runs 15 residues. Germline lookup yields CDR1 SGHVS and CDR2 FNYEAQ. The CDR3 DNA follows: TGTGCCAGCAGCGCCGGGACAGGGGGGGTAAATGAGCAGTTCTTC. This gives the protein CASSAGTGGVNEQFF. Full variable domain (missing parts from reference TRBV7-6 and TRBJ2-1): GAGVSQSPRYKVTKRGQDVALRCDPISGHVSLYWYRQALGQGPEFLTYFNYEAQQDKSGLPNDRFSAERPEGSISTLTIQRTEQRDSAMYRCASSAGTGGVNEQFFGPGTRLTVL.

The CDR3 is CARGGQGRYQPQHF. CDR3 coding DNA: TGTGCCAGGGGCGGACAGGGAAGATATCAGCCCCAGCATTTT. The chain combines TRBV2 with TRBJ1-5, with 8 bases identical to TRBD1. With 9 bases clipped from V and 5 bases from J, the junction kept 9 bases outside the gene matches. Per the germline V gene, CDR1 is SNHLY and CDR2 is FYNNEI. The CDR3 contains 14 residues.

The rearrangement links TRBV29-1 to TRBJ1-2; 8 bases align to TRBD1. The junction had 10 bases not matched to a gene; V was cut back by 6 bases and J by 4 bases. Per germline, CDR1 SQVTM and CDR2 ANQGSEA. This CDR3 comprises 14 residues. CDR3 amino acids: CSVGGRGQVYGYTF. In DNA form, the CDR3 reads TGCAGCGTGGGAGGGAGGGGACAGGTCTATGGCTACACCTTC.

V usage is TRBV5-1 and J usage is TRBJ1-2, with 7 bases identical to TRBD1. The CDR3 loop spans 16 amino acids. V dropped 4 bases and J dropped 4; count of bases not matched to a gene: 13. Germline V gene lookup returns CDR1 SGHRS and CDR2 YFSETQ. CDR3 sequence reads: CASSPGQAVGSYGYTF. In nucleotides, the CDR3 is TGCGCCAGCAGCCCCGGACAGGCCGTTGGGTCCTATGGCTACACCTTC.

This clone was counted only a few times. The chain has TRBV7-9 and TRBJ2-3, with D perhaps TRBD1 (6 bases). The CDR3 contains 17 residues. V shed 6 bases and J shed 3 bases, with 22 bases lying between them. Germline assignment: CDR1 SEHNR and CDR2 FQNEAQ (reference sequence). CDR3 loop: CASRPPMRGFETDTQYF. For the CDR3, the DNA is TGTGCCAGCAGACCTCCAATGAGGGGGTTTGAGACAGATACGCAGTATTTT.

V and J are TRBV5-5 and TRBJ1-5; 9 positions agree with TRBD1. Germline V CDR1 and CDR2: SGHKS, YYEKEE (reference sequence). The CDR3 loop spans 16 amino acids. The V gene end was trimmed by 5 bases and the J gene end by 0 bases; junction bases not matched to a gene: 6. The CDR3 coding sequence is TGTGCCAGCAGTGGGGGACAGGGATATAGCAATCAGCCCCAGCATTTT. Protein sequence: CASSGGQGYSNQPQHF.